The 25 T cell receptor beta chains below were found in one sample sequenced in a study of T cell responses to AZD1222 COVID-19 vaccine. This table comes from immunoSEQ multiplex PCR, and its TCRdb copy is limited to in-frame clones, with some not included. The sample includes approximately 150,000 clones, around 84% of them seen just once. The sample was peripheral blood, taken 28 days after the second AZD1222 dose. These TCRs come from an adult who received the AZD1222 COVID-19 vaccine.

The V and J genes are TRBV10-3 and TRBJ2-7; 9 bases are shared with TRBD1. V dropped 11 bases and J dropped 5; count of bases not matched to a gene: 4. The CDR3 has 11 amino acids. Germline CDR1 ENHRY, CDR2 SYGVKD. CDR3 residues: CAGRTGDEQYF. The CDR3 DNA is TGTGCCGGACGGACAGGGGACGAGCAGTACTTC.

This clone showed up just once. This chain joins TRBV7-9 and TRBJ1-2; D gene uncertain. The germline V gene encodes CDR1 SEHNR and CDR2 FQNEAQ (reference sequence). V lost 4 bases, J lost 6 bases, and 24 bases lay in between. This CDR3 is 17 amino acids long. CDR3 loop: CASSSEYDPPASDGYTF. CDR3 DNA sequence: TGTGCCAGCAGCTCCGAATATGACCCACCCGCGAGCGATGGCTACACCTTC. Supplemented by reference TRBV7-9 and TRBJ1-2, the full variable domain reads DTGVSQNPRHKITKRGQNVTFRCDPISEHNRLYWYRQTLGQGPEFLTYFQNEAQLEKSRLLSDRFSAERPKGSFSTLEIQRTEQGDSAMYLCASSSEYDPPASDGYTFGSGTRLTVV.

This clone was counted between two and nine times. V is TRBV6-4 and J is TRBJ1-1; D is undetermined. The germline CDR1 and CDR2 sequences are MRHNA and SNTAGT. CDR3 size: 14 residues. V was shortened by 0 bases and J by 4 bases, with 9 bases between the two germline ends. In nucleotides, the CDR3 is TGTGCCAGCAGTGACTCTGGCAGGCTCACTGAAGCTTTCTTT. Its translation: CASSDSGRLTEAFF.

V gene TRBV11-2 combines with J gene TRBJ1-5; weak D call: TRBD1 (5 bases). This CDR3 spans 9 amino acids. Trimming shortened V by 8 bases and J by 11 bases, and 7 bases separated the two germline ends. Germline V lookup: CDR1 SGHAT, CDR2 FQNNGV. The CDR3 region is CASSRAQHF. Here the CDR3 DNA reads TGTGCCAGCTCCAGGGCCCAGCATTTT.

The J gene is TRBJ2-5, the V gene TRBV7-9, with D uncertain. Trimming cost V 1 base and J 4 bases, with 7 bases left between them. Per germline, CDR1 SEHNR and CDR2 FQNEAQ (reference sequence). The CDR3 is 13 amino acids. The CDR3 protein is CASSLGALETQYF. The CDR3 DNA reads TGTGCCAGCAGCTTAGGGGCCCTAGAGACCCAGTACTTC.

V is TRBV6-5 and J is TRBJ1-6; D perhaps matches TRBD1 (6 bases). CDR1 is MNHEY, CDR2 SVGAGI, per germline. This CDR3 spans 14 amino acids. Deletions cut 6 bases from V and 7 bases from J, with 13 bases between. The CDR3 nucleotides read TGTGCCAGCAGGCCGGGACACCAAAATTCACCCCTCCACTTT. It specifies CASRPGHQNSPLHF.

This rearrangement joins TRBV7-9 to TRBJ1-3; perhaps TRBD1 as D (5 bases). Trimming took 5 bases from V and 0 from J, leaving 8 bases between them. The length of the CDR3 is 14 residues. The germline V gene encodes CDR1 SEHNR and CDR2 FQNEAQ (reference sequence). In nucleotides, the CDR3 is TGTGCCAGCAGCCGACAGAGCTCTGGAAACACCATATATTTT. It codes for CASSRQSSGNTIYF. The complete variable domain, with remaining parts taken from reference TRBV7-9 and TRBJ1-3, reads DTGVSQNPRHKITKRGQNVTFRCDPISEHNRLYWYRQTLGQGPEFLTYFQNEAQLEKSRLLSDRFSAERPKGSFSTLEIQRTEQGDSAMYLCASSRQSSGNTIYFGEGSWLTVV.

The chain has TRBV5-1 and TRBJ2-7; no clear D. Germline V gene data show CDR1 as SGHRS and CDR2 as YFSETQ. V was pared by 4 bases and J by 6 bases, with 17 bases between. This CDR3 contains 14 residues. The CDR3 nucleotides read TGCGCCAGCAGCCCGATGGACCCCTCCGGCGAGCAGTACTTC. Protein sequence: CASSPMDPSGEQYF. Full variable domain (remainder filled in from reference TRBV5-1 and TRBJ2-7): KAGVTQTPRYLIKTRGQQVTLSCSPISGHRSVSWYQQTPGQGLQFLFEYFSETQRNKGNFPGRFSGRQFSNSRSEMNVSTLELGDSALYLCASSPMDPSGEQYFGPGTRLTVT.

The V call is TRBV14, the J call TRBJ2-1; perhaps TRBD1 as D (5 bases). The V end lost 6 bases, the J end lost 10 bases, and 10 bases lay between the germline ends. Germline V CDR1 and CDR2: SGHDN, FVKESK. The CDR3 consists of 11 residues. CDR3 DNA: TGTGCCAGCAGGAACGCAGGGGAGCAGTTCTTC. Protein sequence: CASRNAGEQFF.

The chain combines TRBV20-1 with TRBJ1-6; 7 bases map to TRBD1. J was trimmed by 5 bases and V by 4 bases; bases with no gene match: 11. Germline CDR1 DFQATT, CDR2 SNEGSKA (reference sequence). The CDR3 spans 16 residues. The chain's CDR3 is CSATETGTANNSPLHF. The DNA for the CDR3 is TGCAGTGCTACTGAAACCGGGACAGCAAATAATTCACCCCTCCACTTT.

This clone is a singleton in its sample. This chain joins TRBV7-8 and TRBJ1-1; TRBD1 is a possible D gene (5 bases). The CDR3 contains 13 residues. V was trimmed by 10 bases and J by 0 bases, leaving 12 bases between them. The germline V gene encodes CDR1 SGHVS and CDR2 FQNEAQ. DNA of the CDR3: TGTGCCACCTGGGGGTTCATGAACACTGAAGCTTTCTTT. Its protein is CATWGFMNTEAFF.

This chain connects TRBV9 to TRBJ1-2, with TRBD1 matching over 10 bases. Germline V gene sequence: CDR1 SGDLS, CDR2 YYNGEE. CDR3 length equals 13 residues. J lost 11 bases, V lost 0 bases, and 4 bases had no gene match. CDR3 nucleotide sequence: TGTGCCAGCAGCGTAGGAGGGGACAGGGGTTACACCTTC. Translated: CASSVGGDRGYTF.

This rearrangement joins TRBV5-1 to TRBJ2-6; no definite D call. The CDR3 has 15 amino acids. V lost 1 base and J 0 bases, leaving 5 bases between the germline ends. Germline V gives CDR1 SGHRS, CDR2 YFSETQ. The chain's CDR3 is CASSLTVSGANVLTF. The CDR3, as DNA: TGCGCCAGCAGCTTGACGGTCTCTGGGGCCAACGTCCTGACTTTC.

V usage is TRBV7-9 and J usage is TRBJ2-7, with D possibly matching TRBD1 (5 bases). Germline CDR1 and CDR2: SEHNR and FQNEAQ (reference sequence). V was trimmed by 6 bases and J by 5 bases, leaving 14 bases between them. CDR3 size: 13 residues. The CDR3 protein is CASRLGPLDEQYF. The CDR3 DNA reads as TGTGCCAGCAGGTTGGGGCCTCTTGACGAGCAGTACTTC.

This sequence joins TRBV9 and TRBJ1-3; D is uncertain. The CDR3 loop spans 15 amino acids. Germline lookup yields CDR1 SGDLS and CDR2 YYNGEE. V gave up 3 bases and J gave up 0 bases, with 10 bases separating them. CDR3 sequence: CASSAGPTSGNTIYF. The CDR3 coding sequence is TGTGCCAGCAGCGCAGGACCGACCTCTGGAAACACCATATATTTT.

This clone has only one observation. The chain is built from TRBV6-1 and TRBJ1-2; 7 bases align to TRBD1. Germline V gene sequence: CDR1 MNHNS, CDR2 SASEGT. This CDR3 contains 15 residues. V shed 5 bases and J 1 base; nucleotides not matched to a gene: 7. CDR3 residues: CASSSGQELNYGYTF. CDR3 DNA: TGTGCCAGCAGTTCAGGACAGGAGCTTAACTATGGCTACACCTTC.

This clone was counted once. The V call is TRBV4-1, the J call TRBJ2-3, with 9 bases aligning to TRBD1. J gave up 2 bases and V 4 bases, and 7 bases lay outside the gene matches. This CDR3 region has 16 residues. CDR1 and CDR2 from the germline V gene are MGHRA and YSYEKL. CDR3 residues: CASSRARTGDTDTQYF. In DNA, the CDR3 is TGCGCCAGCAGCCGAGCCAGGACAGGGGACACAGATACGCAGTATTTT.

Comments on this clone: The sample contains more than one DNA sequence encoding this CDR3. The rearrangement links TRBV28 to TRBJ1-4, with 7 bases fitting TRBD1. V lost 3 bases and J lost 2; bases outside the gene matches: 0. The CDR3 covers 14 residues. Germline-derived CDR1 and CDR2 are MDHEN and SYDVKM. The chain's CDR3 is CASSFRGTNEKLFF. The CDR3, as DNA: TGTGCCAGCAGTTTCAGGGGGACTAATGAAAAACTGTTTTTT.

This chain uses TRBV6-5 with TRBJ1-1; maybe TRBD1 (6 bases). Deletions cut 4 bases from V and 1 base from J, with 7 bases between. Germline V CDR1 and CDR2: MNHEY, SVGAGI. This CDR3 has 13 amino acids. For the CDR3, the DNA is TGTGCCAGCAGTTGGGGGCCGAACACTGAAGCTTTCTTT. Amino acids: CASSWGPNTEAFF.

V is TRBV2 and J is TRBJ2-4; no firm D call. V was cut by 6 bases and J by 1 base, with 10 bases left in between. CDR3 length equals 14 residues. Germline CDR1 reads SNHLY; CDR2 reads FYNNEI. For the CDR3, the DNA is TGTGCCAGCAGACCGACAAGCGCCAAAAACATTCAGTACTTC. Encoded protein: CASRPTSAKNIQYF.

The V and J genes are TRBV6-1 and TRBJ1-5; 9 bases fit TRBD1. The CDR3 consists of 15 residues. From germline, CDR1 is MNHNS and CDR2 SASEGT. With V trimmed by 1 base and J by 6 bases, 4 bases remained unmatched. The CDR3: CASSEGTGGFQPQHF. The CDR3 coding sequence is TGTGCCAGCAGTGAAGGAACAGGGGGCTTTCAGCCCCAGCATTTT.

V and J are TRBV5-4 and TRBJ2-7; TRBD2 agrees at 11 bases. Germline values: CDR1 SGHNT, CDR2 YYREEE (reference sequence). The CDR3 consists of 16 residues. V shed 4 bases, J shed 2 bases, and the junction held 8 bases outside the gene matches. CDR3 amino acids: CASSPRLAGNTYEQYF. DNA of the CDR3: TGTGCCAGCAGCCCAAGACTAGCGGGGAATACCTACGAGCAGTACTTC. The whole variable domain, remainder taken from reference TRBV5-4 and TRBJ2-7, is ETGVTQSPTHLIKTRGQQVTLRCSSQSGHNTVSWYQQALGQGPQFIFQYYREEENGRGNFPPRFSGLQFPNYSSELNVNALELDDSALYLCASSPRLAGNTYEQYFGPGTRLTVT.

The chain carries TRBV7-6 and TRBJ2-5; 7 bases agree with TRBD1. V shed 11 bases and J 3 bases; nucleotides not matched to a gene: 3. The germline V gene encodes CDR1 SGHVS and CDR2 FNYEAQ. CDR3 size: 11 residues. The CDR3 loop reads CAPGTEETQYF. The CDR3 DNA reads as TGTGCCCCCGGGACAGAAGAGACCCAGTACTTC.

The chain employs TRBV4-1 and TRBJ2-1; 8 nucleotides agree with TRBD2. Germline assignment: CDR1 MGHRA and CDR2 YSYEKL. The CDR3 sequence is 12 residues long. J gave up 10 bases and V 4 bases, and 3 bases lay outside the gene matches. The chain's CDR3 is CASSLTSGEQFF. The CDR3 DNA follows: TGCGCCAGCAGCCTTACTAGCGGCGAGCAGTTCTTC.

The chain uses TRBV19 and TRBJ1-5; the match to TRBD1 covers 7 bases. Trimming took 5 bases from V and 6 from J; bases not matched to a gene: 7. This CDR3 is 14 amino acids long. From germline, CDR1 is LNHDA and CDR2 SQIVND (reference sequence). The CDR3, as DNA: TGTGCCAGTAGTGTCGGGACAGAGACTCAGCCCCAGCATTTT. Translation gives CASSVGTETQPQHF.